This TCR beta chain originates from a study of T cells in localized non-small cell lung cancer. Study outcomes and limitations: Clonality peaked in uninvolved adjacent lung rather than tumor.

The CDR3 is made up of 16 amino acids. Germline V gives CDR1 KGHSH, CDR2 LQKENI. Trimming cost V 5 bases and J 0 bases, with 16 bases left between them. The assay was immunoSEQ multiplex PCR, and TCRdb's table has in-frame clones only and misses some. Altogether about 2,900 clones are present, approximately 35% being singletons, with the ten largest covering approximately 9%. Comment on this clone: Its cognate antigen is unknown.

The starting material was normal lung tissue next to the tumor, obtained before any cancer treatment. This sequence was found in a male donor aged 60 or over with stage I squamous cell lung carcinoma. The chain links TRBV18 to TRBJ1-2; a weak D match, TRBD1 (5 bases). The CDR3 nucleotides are TGTGCCAGCTCAGGGGGGACGGGAAGAGCTAACTATGGCTACACCTTC. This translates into CASSGGTGRANYGYTF. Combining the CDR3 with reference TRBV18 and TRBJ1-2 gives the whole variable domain NAGVMQNPRHLVRRRGQEARLRCSPMKGHSHVYWYRQLPEEGLKFMVYLQKENIIDESGMPKERFSAEFPKEGPSILRIQQVVRGDSAAYFCASSGGTGRANYGYTFGSGTRLTVV.